The 8 T cell receptor beta chains below all came from one sample that was sequenced in a study of long-term antiretroviral therapy in people with HIV (dated 2022 in TCRdb). Sequencing of the TRB variable region was done with the immunoSEQ hsTCRB v3.0 assay at survey level resolution. TCRdb carries this immuneACCESS record with in-frame sequences only. Its versions omit some clonotypes, under half of them owing to an unresolved V gene in the studies checked, with the rest unexplained. Across this sample there are over 40,000 clones, with approximately 94% seen only once. The leading ten clones occupy around 2% of the sample. The specimen was unsorted PBMCs, collected roughly 9.5 years after starting antiretroviral therapy. These TCRs come from a man aged 30 to 45 with HIV.

This rearrangement joins TRBV28 to TRBJ2-3, with D unresolved. V was cut by 5 bases and J by 2 bases, with 14 bases left in between. The CDR3 covers 15 residues. Germline CDR1 MDHEN, CDR2 SYDVKM. CDR3 sequence (DNA): TGTGCCAGCAGTCCTCCCTCCGACCTCACAGATACGCAGTATTTT. Translating it yields CASSPPSDLTDTQYF.

V usage is TRBV4-1 and J usage is TRBJ1-2; 7 nucleotides match TRBD1. Germline V gene lookup returns CDR1 MGHRA and CDR2 YSYEKL. The CDR3 has 17 amino acids. The V segment lost 2 bases and the J segment 0 bases; nucleotides outside the gene matches: 9. The CDR3 reads CASSQPPGTAANYGYTF. The CDR3 coding sequence is TGCGCCAGCAGCCAACCGCCCGGGACAGCGGCTAACTATGGCTACACCTTC.

The chain recombines TRBV5-1 with TRBJ2-1, with a tentative D call TRBD1 (6 bases). There are 16 residues in the CDR3. The germline V and J ends were trimmed by 1 base and 10 bases, with 21 bases remaining between them. Germline V gene data show CDR1 as SGHRS and CDR2 as YFSETQ. The CDR3 DNA reads as TGCGCCAGCAGCTTGCAAGAATTAACTACAGGGACGGAGCAGTTCTTC. Protein product: CASSLQELTTGTEQFF.

The chain has TRBV2 and TRBJ1-1, with unresolved D. The CDR3 is 16 amino acids. V was clipped by 6 bases and J by 1 base, with 18 bases between them. The germline V gene has CDR1 SNHLY and CDR2 FYNNEI. CDR3 amino acids: CASRKGIGSGNTEAFF. The CDR3 bases are TGTGCCAGCAGGAAAGGGATTGGGAGTGGGAACACTGAAGCTTTCTTT.

This chain links TRBV7-9 with TRBJ1-5; D ambiguous. The germline V and J ends were trimmed by 1 base and 1 base, with 5 bases remaining between them. This CDR3 spans 14 amino acids. CDR1 and CDR2 (germline): SEHNR, FQNEAQ (reference sequence). The chain's CDR3 is CASSLDRSNQPQHF. The CDR3 DNA reads TGTGCCAGCAGCTTAGATCGCAGCAATCAGCCCCAGCATTTT.

This chain joins TRBV7-3 and TRBJ2-2; unclear D gene. V lost 0 bases to trimming and J lost 6 bases, with 8 bases between them. Germline V CDR1 and CDR2: SGHTA, FQGTGA. The length of the CDR3 is 14 residues. This CDR3 is CASSLTRAPGELFF. CDR3 DNA sequence: TGTGCCAGCAGCTTAACCCGAGCTCCCGGGGAGCTGTTTTTT.

This rearrangement joins TRBV18 to TRBJ2-7; 7 nucleotides line up with TRBD1. The CDR3 loop spans 18 amino acids. With 0 bases clipped from V and 4 bases from J, the junction kept 15 bases outside the gene matches. CDR1 KGHSH and CDR2 LQKENI come from the germline V gene. The CDR3 DNA follows: TGTGCCAGCTCACCACCAGATCCCCCCCCTGGGACAGCGTACGAGCAGTACTTC. Residues: CASSPPDPPPGTAYEQYF.

This chain links TRBV5-8 with TRBJ2-7, with 7 positions matching TRBD1. The trim removed 4 bases at V and 3 bases at J, leaving 7 bases unmatched. This CDR3 has 14 residues. Germline values: CDR1 SGHTS, CDR2 YDEGEE. CDR3 amino acids: CASSPLAGGYEQYV. DNA of the CDR3: TGTGCCAGCAGCCCTTTGGCAGGGGGCTACGAGCAGTACGTC.